These 2 T cell receptor beta chains share one sample of origin, sequenced in a study of blood T cell repertoires in COVID-19. Clones were read by immunoSEQ multiplex PCR, and TCRdb kept only the in-frame ones, dropping some. The table lists a few hundred thousand clones, 87% of them singletons, with 3% in the top ten. The sequenced sample was PBMCs or T cells enriched from blood (not recorded which). All receptors come from a woman in her twenties or thirties who had recovered from COVID-19.

The chain has TRBV29-1 and TRBJ1-1; 8 positions match TRBD1. Germline loops: CDR1 SQVTM, CDR2 ANQGSEA. This CDR3 spans 12 amino acids. J gave up 10 bases and V 0 bases, and 4 bases lay outside the gene matches. The CDR3: CSVEDQGAGAFF. CDR3 nucleotides: TGCAGCGTTGAAGACCAGGGGGCGGGAGCTTTCTTT. The entire variable domain, with the rest obtained from reference TRBV29-1 and TRBJ1-1, is as follows: SAVISQKPSRDICQRGTSLTIQCQVDSQVTMMFWYRQQPGQSLTLIATANQGSEATYESGFVIDKFPISRPNLTFSTLTVSNMSPEDSSIYLCSVEDQGAGAFFGQGTRLTVV.

This chain joins TRBV28 and TRBJ1-1; D not certain. CDR3 length equals 14 residues. Germline CDR1 and CDR2: MDHEN and SYDVKM. Trimming took off 3 bases at V and 2 bases at J, with 10 bases between the two ends. CDR3 residues: CASSLSQLNTEAFF. The CDR3 bases are TGTGCCAGCAGTTTGTCACAGCTCAACACTGAAGCTTTCTTT.